These 14 T cell receptor beta chains came from one sample sequenced in a study of cytomegalovirus exposure and HLA in healthy donors. The PCR contained 60 Vbeta and 13 Jbeta primers. Assay used: immunoSEQ multiplex PCR; TCRdb lists only in-frame clones, some missing. The data contain 150,000 to 170,000 clones, roughly three quarters of them singletons. Sequenced input: PBMCs. These receptors came from a man aged 30 to 39 in good health and CMV-seropositive.

In DNA, the CDR3 is TGTGCCAGCTCACCCTGGACTAGCGGGAGTTATGAGCAGTACTTC. It yields the protein CASSPWTSGSYEQYF. J is TRBJ2-7 and V is TRBV18; 13 positions agree with TRBD2. The germline CDR1 and CDR2 sequences are KGHSH and LQKENI. V was clipped by 3 bases and J by 7 bases; unmatched bases: 6. This CDR3 region has 15 residues.

V and J are TRBV28 and TRBJ1-1; 7 nucleotides agree with TRBD1. The CDR3 length is 13 residues. V gave up 6 bases and J gave up 6 bases; unmatched junction bases: 7. Germline V gives CDR1 MDHEN, CDR2 SYDVKM. As DNA, the CDR3 is TGTGCCAGCAGCTTTAACAGGGGCGCTGAAGCTTTCTTT. Its translation: CASSFNRGAEAFF.

The chain uses TRBV10-3 and TRBJ1-5; 7 bases align to TRBD1. The CDR3 has 14 residues. Germline loops: CDR1 ENHRY, CDR2 SYGVKD. V gave up 4 bases and J gave up 0 bases; unmatched junction bases: 0. The CDR3 here is CAISGDSSNQPQHF. Written as DNA, the CDR3 is TGTGCCATCAGTGGGGACAGTAGCAATCAGCCCCAGCATTTT.

The chain is built from TRBV27 and TRBJ2-7; TRBD1 matches at 10 bases. The CDR3 sequence is 16 residues long. After removal of 6 bases from V and 4 bases from J, the junction contained 12 bases not matched to a gene. In germline, CDR1 is MNHEY, CDR2 SMNVEV (reference sequence). The CDR3 region is CASRTMWTGGRYEQYF. The DNA for the CDR3 is TGTGCCAGCAGAACCATGTGGACAGGGGGAAGGTACGAGCAGTACTTC.

This chain joins TRBV6-1 and TRBJ2-7; possible D gene TRBD2, 6 bases. CDR1 is MNHNS and CDR2 is SASEGT in the germline V gene. Trimming pared 1 base from V and 0 bases from J, leaving 13 bases between. The length of the CDR3 is 16 residues. As DNA, the CDR3 is TGTGCCAGCAGTGAAGTGGCGGGGCAAAGCTCCTACGAGCAGTACTTC. Translating gives CASSEVAGQSSYEQYF.

This CDR3 is CASSRWDRGRPDTQYF. The CDR3 DNA reads as TGTGCCAGCAGCAGATGGGACAGGGGCCGACCAGATACGCAGTATTTT. The rearrangement joins TRBV7-6 to TRBJ2-3; TRBD1 matches 10 bases. This CDR3 is built from 16 residues. V shed 5 bases and J 4 bases; nucleotides not matched to a gene: 9. Germline-derived CDR1 and CDR2 are SGHVS and FNYEAQ.

The chain joins TRBV7-9 to TRBJ2-1, with D unclear. Trimming stripped 3 bases from V and 0 bases from J, with 6 bases between. Germline assignment: CDR1 SEHNR and CDR2 FQNEAQ (reference sequence). This CDR3 spans 14 amino acids. CDR3 sequence: CASSLSSSYNEQFF. The CDR3 coding sequence is TGTGCCAGCAGCTTGTCTAGCTCCTACAATGAGCAGTTCTTC.

The chain carries TRBV7-2 and TRBJ2-7; 7 nucleotides line up with TRBD1. CDR1 is SGHTA and CDR2 is FQGNSA in the germline V gene. This CDR3 has 14 amino acids. V gave up 5 bases and J gave up 1 base; unmatched junction bases: 5. The CDR3 coding sequence is TGTGCCAGCAGCCCGACAGGGTGGTCCTACGAGCAGTACTTC. Translated, it gives CASSPTGWSYEQYF.

J is TRBJ1-5 and V is TRBV28; TRBD1 aligns across 7 bases. The V gene's germline CDR1 is MDHEN and CDR2 SYDVKM. Germline trimming cut 5 bases from V and 2 bases from J; bases unmatched to any gene: 12. The CDR3 has 17 residues. CDR3 bases: TGTGCCAGCAGTCCCCGTACAGGGGAAAGGGGCAATCAGCCCCAGCATTTT. This gives the protein CASSPRTGERGNQPQHF.

This clone was seen only a few times. The genes are TRBV9 and TRBJ2-7, with D perhaps TRBD1 (6 bases). Germline assignment: CDR1 SGDLS and CDR2 YYNGEE. This CDR3 comprises 14 residues. The V end lost 6 bases, the J end lost 5 bases, and 18 bases lay between the germline ends. DNA for the CDR3: TGTGCCAGCAACCAAGGACAGCCAGACCACGAGCAGTACTTC. Translated, it gives CASNQGQPDHEQYF.

The chain couples TRBV7-6 to TRBJ2-7; 7 bases line up with TRBD1. Germline V gene data show CDR1 as SGHVS and CDR2 as FNYEAQ. The CDR3 totals 16 residues. With 5 bases clipped from V and 7 bases from J, the junction kept 17 bases outside the gene matches. CDR3 amino acids: CASSPRTGLQTGEQYF. In DNA, the CDR3 is TGTGCCAGCAGCCCGCGGACAGGACTCCAGACGGGGGAGCAGTACTTC.

The rearrangement uses TRBV11-2 and TRBJ2-7; 8 bases agree with TRBD2. The CDR3 has 15 amino acids. V shed 4 bases and J 4 bases; nucleotides not matched to a gene: 9. The germline V gene encodes CDR1 SGHAT and CDR2 FQNNGV. The CDR3 nucleotides are TGTGCCAGCAGCTCGGTAGCGGGACACAAGTACGAGCAGTACTTC. Its protein product is CASSSVAGHKYEQYF.

This clone was counted between two and nine times. The rearrangement links TRBV15 to TRBJ2-6; D unresolved. Trimming took 0 bases from V and 2 from J, leaving 5 bases between them. CDR3 length: 15 amino acids. Germline V gene data show CDR1 as LNHNV and CDR2 as YYDKDF (reference sequence). The chain's CDR3 is CATSRDTAGANVLTF. DNA of the CDR3: TGTGCCACCAGCAGAGATACGGCTGGGGCCAACGTCCTGACTTTC. The full variable domain, rest sourced from reference TRBV15 and TRBJ2-6, is DAMVIQNPRYQVTQFGKPVTLSCSQTLNHNVMYWYQQKSSQAPKLLFHYYDKDFNNEADTPDNFQSRRPNTSFCFLDIRSPGLGDTAMYLCATSRDTAGANVLTFGAGSRLTVL.

The V gene is TRBV28, the J gene TRBJ1-4; D uncertain. With 2 bases removed from V and 5 bases from J, the gap between germline ends came to 18 bases. The V gene's germline CDR1 is MDHEN and CDR2 SYDVKM. This CDR3 region has 17 residues. DNA of the CDR3: TGTGCCAGCAGTTTAAGTGTCAGTCCCCTCCCGAATGAAAAACTGTTTTTT. It specifies CASSLSVSPLPNEKLFF.